Listed below are T cell receptor beta chains from one sample, sequenced in a study of cytomegalovirus exposure and HLA in healthy donors. Sequencing used immunoSEQ multiplex PCR; TCRdb keeps in-frame clones, though not all of them. This sample has about 160,000 clones, with around 75% found just once. Sequenced sample: PBMCs. These receptors all come from a man between 18 and 35 years old in good health and CMV-seropositive. The CDR3 runs from the conserved cysteine through the conserved F or W. Fields, in order: V gene, J gene, D gene, clone size, CDR3 protein, CDR3 DNA. A D gene is named only where the DNA matches it firmly. The size field is filled for only some rows; it gives once, few, many or a size class.

TRBV18,TRBJ1-5,NA,NA,CASSPGQTNQPQHF,TGTGCCAGCTCACCAGGGCAGACGAATCAGCCCCAGCATTTT
TRBV29-1,TRBJ2-1,TRBD2,few,CSVAGGGSYNEQFF,TGCAGCGTTGCCGGCGGGGGGAGTTACAATGAGCAGTTCTTC
TRBV27,TRBJ2-2,TRBD2,NA,CASSLSSGGDPRVTGELFF,TGTGCCAGCAGTTTATCATCGGGGGGGGACCCTCGAGTCACCGGGGAGCTGTTTTTT
TRBV7-9,TRBJ2-2,TRBD1,NA,CASSSDRGRVGELFF,TGTGCCAGCAGCTCGGACAGGGGGCGCGTCGGGGAGCTGTTTTTT
TRBV2,TRBJ1-3,NA,once,CASSDGARGSGNTIYF,TGTGCCAGCAGTGACGGGGCCAGGGGCTCTGGAAACACCATATATTTT
TRBV30,TRBJ1-1,TRBD1,NA,CAWSGWDRGMNTEAFF,TGTGCCTGGAGTGGTTGGGACAGGGGTATGAACACTGAAGCTTTCTTT
TRBV19,TRBJ2-2,NA,NA,CASTAYSRQPNTGELFF,TGTGCCAGTACCGCATATAGTAGACAGCCGAACACCGGGGAGCTGTTTTTT
TRBV9,TRBJ2-1,TRBD2,NA,CASSVAESSGGPYNEQFF,TGTGCCAGCAGCGTAGCCGAGTCTAGCGGGGGCCCCTACAATGAGCAGTTCTTC
TRBV12-5,TRBJ1-1,NA,NA,CASAPNWGGRDTEAFF,TGTGCTAGTGCCCCGAATTGGGGGGGGCGGGACACTGAAGCTTTCTTT
TRBV18,TRBJ2-3,TRBD2,NA,CASSPSQSGRGGTTQYF,TGTGCCAGCTCACCAAGTCAGAGCGGGAGAGGGGGAACTACGCAGTATTTT
TRBV9,TRBJ2-1,TRBD2,NA,CASSYPGLAPDEQFF,TGTGCCAGCAGCTACCCCGGACTAGCGCCCGATGAGCAGTTCTTC
TRBV4-1,TRBJ2-2,TRBD1,NA,CASSRGQGNTGELFF,TGCGCCAGCAGCCGAGGACAGGGTAACACCGGGGAGCTGTTTTTT
TRBV6-6,TRBJ1-5,NA,NA,CASSYGQGIYNQPQHF,TGTGCCAGCAGTTACGGTCAGGGGATTTACAATCAGCCCCAGCATTTT
TRBV2,TRBJ1-1,TRBD1,few,CASRGQANTEAFF,TGTGCCAGCAGGGGACAGGCGAACACTGAAGCTTTCTTT
TRBV4-1,TRBJ1-2,TRBD1,few,CASSLPWTGGGYTF,TGCGCCAGCAGCCTACCATGGACAGGGGGCGGCTACACCTTC
TRBV19,TRBJ1-1,NA,NA,CASQGVGVGNTEAFF,TGTGCCAGTCAGGGCGTAGGGGTGGGGAACACTGAAGCTTTCTTT
TRBV19,TRBJ1-1,TRBD1,few,CASSTQTGRSNTEAFF,TGTGCCAGTAGTACCCAGACAGGGCGTTCGAACACTGAAGCTTTCTTT
TRBV28,TRBJ1-5,NA,NA,CASSLIGESNQPQHF,TGTGCCAGCAGTCTTATTGGGGAGAGCAATCAGCCCCAGCATTTT
TRBV27,TRBJ1-4,NA,NA,CASSLTYSNEKLFF,TGTGCCAGCAGTTTGACATACTCTAATGAAAAACTGTTTTTT
TRBV5-1,TRBJ1-1,TRBD1,NA,CASSLGQGGITEAFF,TGCGCCAGCAGCTTGGGACAGGGGGGAATCACTGAAGCTTTCTTT
TRBV2,TRBJ2-3,TRBD2,few,CASGTGLANTDTQYF,TGTGCCAGCGGTACGGGACTAGCTAACACAGATACGCAGTATTTT
TRBV6-1,TRBJ1-1,NA,once,CASSPTENTEAFF,TGTGCCAGCAGTCCCACAGAAAACACTGAAGCTTTCTTT
TRBV30,TRBJ1-1,TRBD1,NA,CAWSTGGRTEAFF,TGTGCCTGGAGCACAGGGGGCCGGACTGAAGCTTTCTTT
TRBV6-5,TRBJ1-1,NA,NA,CASSYSIDSGEAFF,TGTGCCAGCAGTTACTCGATCGACAGCGGGGAAGCTTTCTTT
TRBV2,TRBJ2-1,TRBD2,NA,CASSEAARERNNEQFF,TGTGCCAGCAGTGAAGCCGCGCGGGAGAGGAACAATGAGCAGTTCTTC
TRBV30,TRBJ2-1,TRBD1,NA,CAWSSGTGLGNEQFF,TGTGCCTGGAGTAGCGGGACAGGGTTAGGCAATGAGCAGTTCTTC
TRBV23-1,TRBJ2-2,NA,NA,CASSPRGNANTGELFF,TGCGCCAGCAGTCCCAGGGGCAACGCGAACACCGGGGAGCTGTTTTTT
TRBV19,TRBJ1-2,TRBD1,NA,CASSIGQGANYGYTF,TGTGCCAGTAGTATCGGACAGGGAGCTAACTATGGCTACACCTTC
TRBV6-5,TRBJ2-1,NA,NA,CASSPRRLSYNEQFF,TGTGCCAGCAGTCCTCGACGACTTTCCTACAATGAGCAGTTCTTC
TRBV2,TRBJ1-1,NA,NA,CASSDRGGVNTEAFF,TGTGCCAGCAGTGACAGGGGAGGGGTGAACACTGAAGCTTTCTTT
TRBV7-9,TRBJ1-2,NA,NA,CASSLVLFPYGYTF,TGTGCCAGCAGCTTAGTCCTCTTTCCTTATGGCTACACCTTC
TRBV15,TRBJ2-5,TRBD1,NA,CATSRTGGQETQYF,TGTGCCACCAGCAGAACAGGGGGCCAAGAGACCCAGTACTTC
TRBV6-5,TRBJ1-2,TRBD1,NA,CASSFRDRGSYTF,TGTGCCAGCAGTTTCCGGGACAGGGGTAGCTACACCTTC
TRBV27,TRBJ2-1,NA,NA,CASSLRGGWDEQFF,TGTGCCAGCAGTTTAAGGGGTGGATGGGATGAGCAGTTCTTC
TRBV11-1,TRBJ2-1,NA,NA,CASSPRHEQFF,TGTGCCAGCAGCCCGCGCCATGAGCAGTTCTTC
TRBV30,TRBJ1-1,NA,NA,CASAVGANTEAFF,TGTGCCTCCGCGGTAGGAGCGAACACTGAAGCTTTCTTT
TRBV27,TRBJ1-4,NA,NA,CASSSRQTATNEKLFF,TGTGCCAGCAGTTCAAGACAGACCGCAACTAATGAAAAACTGTTTTTT
TRBV11-1,TRBJ1-1,NA,NA,CASSLLRSGNTEAFF,TGTGCCAGCAGCTTATTGCGATCAGGAAACACTGAAGCTTTCTTT
TRBV6-5,TRBJ2-3,TRBD2,NA,CASSYEGTSGGDTQYF,TGTGCCAGCAGTTACGAGGGAACTAGCGGTGGAGATACGCAGTATTTT
TRBV7-2,TRBJ1-1,NA,NA,CASSFSGGVTEAFF,TGTGCCAGCAGCTTTTCCGGAGGGGTGACTGAAGCTTTCTTT
TRBV9,TRBJ2-1,TRBD2,NA,CASSEGGLAGDEQFF,TGTGCCAGCAGCGAGGGGGGACTAGCGGGAGATGAGCAGTTCTTC
TRBV5-1,TRBJ2-3,NA,NA,CASSLDGAVPDTQYF,TGCGCCAGCAGCTTGGATGGGGCAGTTCCAGATACGCAGTATTTT
TRBV2,TRBJ1-1,NA,NA,CASSTDRNTEAFF,TGTGCCAGCAGCACGGACAGGAACACTGAAGCTTTCTTT
TRBV11-2,TRBJ1-1,NA,NA,CASSLVGASEAFF,TGTGCCAGCAGCTTAGTGGGGGCATCTGAAGCTTTCTTT
TRBV19,TRBJ2-1,NA,NA,CASSSLGGAKGINEQFF,TGTGCCAGTAGTTCCTTGGGGGGGGCGAAGGGAATTAATGAGCAGTTCTTC
TRBV7-2,TRBJ2-4,NA,NA,CASSLREGAMGIQYF,TGTGCCAGCAGCTTACGGGAGGGGGCAATGGGCATTCAGTACTTC
TRBV7-2,TRBJ2-1,TRBD2,NA,CASSLGVPTSGIGNEQFF,TGTGCCAGCAGCTTAGGGGTTCCGACTAGCGGGATTGGCAATGAGCAGTTCTTC
TRBV2,TRBJ1-1,TRBD1,NA,CASRTPGTGIPEAFF,TGTGCCAGCAGGACCCCCGGGACAGGAATCCCTGAAGCTTTCTTT
TRBV5-1,TRBJ1-2,TRBD1,NA,CASSWGTGDGYTF,TGCGCCAGCAGCTGGGGCACAGGGGATGGCTACACCTTC
TRBV6-5,TRBJ1-2,TRBD1,NA,CASSYRQGAGYTF,TGTGCCAGCAGTTATAGACAGGGGGCTGGCTACACCTTC
TRBV6-1,TRBJ1-1,NA,NA,CASSEPGGDTEAFF,TGTGCCAGCAGTGAACCGGGAGGGGACACTGAAGCTTTCTTT
TRBV4-1,TRBJ2-4,TRBD2,NA,CASSQISGLAANIQYF,TGCGCCAGCAGCCAAATATCTGGACTAGCGGCAAACATTCAGTACTTC
TRBV27,TRBJ2-2,TRBD2,NA,CASSLTTSGGTGELFF,TGTGCCAGCAGTTTAACGACTAGCGGGGGCACCGGGGAGCTGTTTTTT
TRBV27,TRBJ2-3,NA,once,CASSSLASTDTQYF,TGTGCCAGCAGTTCGCTAGCGAGCACAGATACGCAGTATTTT
TRBV28,TRBJ2-6,NA,NA,CASSPPTAGSSGANVLTF,TGTGCCAGCAGTCCCCCGACGGCCGGGAGCTCTGGGGCCAACGTCCTGACTTTC
TRBV15,TRBJ1-6,NA,NA,CATSSKGDSPLHF,TGTGCCACCAGCAGCAAAGGGGATTCACCCCTCCACTTT
TRBV5-1,TRBJ2-5,NA,NA,CASSLGAGQETQYF,TGCGCCAGCAGCTTGGGAGCGGGTCAAGAGACCCAGTACTTC
TRBV18,TRBJ2-5,NA,NA,CASSTGLEETQYF,TGTGCCAGCTCAACGGGACTTGAAGAGACCCAGTACTTC